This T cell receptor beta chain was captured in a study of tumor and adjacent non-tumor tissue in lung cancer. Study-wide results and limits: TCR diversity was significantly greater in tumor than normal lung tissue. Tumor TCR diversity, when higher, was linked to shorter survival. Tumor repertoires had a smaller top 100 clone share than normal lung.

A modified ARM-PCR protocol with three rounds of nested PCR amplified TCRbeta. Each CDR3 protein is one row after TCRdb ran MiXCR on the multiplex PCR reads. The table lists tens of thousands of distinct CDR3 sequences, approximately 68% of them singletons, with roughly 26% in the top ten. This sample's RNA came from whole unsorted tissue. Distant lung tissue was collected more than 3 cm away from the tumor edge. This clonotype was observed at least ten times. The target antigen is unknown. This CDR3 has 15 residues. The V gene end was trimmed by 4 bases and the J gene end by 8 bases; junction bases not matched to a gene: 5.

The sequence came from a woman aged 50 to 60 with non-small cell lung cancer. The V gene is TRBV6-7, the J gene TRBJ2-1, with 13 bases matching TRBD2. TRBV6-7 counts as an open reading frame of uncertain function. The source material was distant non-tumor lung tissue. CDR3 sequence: CASSFRTSGRDEQFF. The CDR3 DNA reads TGTGCCAGCAGTTTTAGGACTAGCGGGAGAGATGAGCAGTTCTTC.